This TCR beta chain was sequenced during a study of OX40 agonist ivuxolimab in advanced cancers. Overall study: An agonistic anti-OX40 (CD134) antibody, ivuxolimab, was used to treat the patients. Partial responses were achieved by three patients, of whom one had hepatocellular carcinoma and two had cutaneous melanoma.

Profiled with immunoSEQ multiplex PCR; TCRdb holds only in-frame clones, not every one. The data show approximately 19,000 clones, nearly 80% seen once. The sample consisted of CD4+ or CD8+ T cells sorted from blood, taken in a trial of the OX40 agonist ivuxolimab. The clonotype was recovered from an adult with an advanced solid tumor such as melanoma, head and neck, liver or kidney cancer.

The CDR3 sequence: CASSPMRGYEQYF. CDR3 bases: TGTGCCAGCAGTCCTATGCGGGGATACGAGCAGTACTTC. V and J are TRBV2 and TRBJ2-7, with a tentative D call TRBD2 (6 bases). The CDR3 consists of 13 residues. Per germline, CDR1 SNHLY and CDR2 FYNNEI. Trimming removed 5 bases at V and 4 bases at J, with 12 bases between.